This TCR beta chain was obtained from a study of T cell repertoires in cytomegalovirus infection. Overall study context: Indicated by public TCR beta signatures were CMV infection and matching HLA type. Study outcomes and limitations: Identification of carriers of CMV plus the relevant HLA was achieved through cumulative public TCR beta family frequency. CMV-specific HLA-C-restricted TCR beta clonotypes dominated the ex vivo response.

The CDR3 loop spans 11 amino acids. Trimming shortened V by 5 bases and J by 13 bases, and 15 bases separated the two germline ends. CDR1 is MDHEN and CDR2 is SYDVKM in the germline V gene. With regard to this clonotype: Its antigen is as yet unknown.

TCRdb passed the reads through MiXCR, listing each CDR3 protein once. The sample includes about 740,000 distinct CDR3 sequences, less than 40% of them seen just once. The gene calls are TRBV28 and TRBJ2-7; D gene uncertain. The source of this sequence is a human donor in good health (CMV status not recorded). Some clones in this sample may be carry-over from other donors' samples. The sequencing input was PBMCs. The CDR3 DNA sequence: TGTGCCAGCAGTACTTCATACGAGAATTACTTC. Its translation is CASSTSYENYF.